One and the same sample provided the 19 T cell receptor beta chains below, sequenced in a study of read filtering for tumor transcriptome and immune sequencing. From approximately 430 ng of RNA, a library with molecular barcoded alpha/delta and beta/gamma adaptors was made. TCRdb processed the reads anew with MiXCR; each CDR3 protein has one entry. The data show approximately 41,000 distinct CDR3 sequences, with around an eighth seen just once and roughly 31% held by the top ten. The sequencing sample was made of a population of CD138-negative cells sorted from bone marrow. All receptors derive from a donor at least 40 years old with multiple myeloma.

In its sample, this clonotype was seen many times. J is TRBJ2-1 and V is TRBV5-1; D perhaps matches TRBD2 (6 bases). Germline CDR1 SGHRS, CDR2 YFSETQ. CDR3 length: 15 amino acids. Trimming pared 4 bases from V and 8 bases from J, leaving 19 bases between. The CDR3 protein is CASSVIREPGYEQFF. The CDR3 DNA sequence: TGCGCCAGCAGCGTGATCCGGGAGCCAGGCTATGAGCAGTTCTTC.

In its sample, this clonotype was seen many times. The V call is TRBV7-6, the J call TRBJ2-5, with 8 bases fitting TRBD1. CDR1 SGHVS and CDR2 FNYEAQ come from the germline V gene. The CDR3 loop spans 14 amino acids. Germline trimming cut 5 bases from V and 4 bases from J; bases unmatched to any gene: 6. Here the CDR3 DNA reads TGTGCCAGCAGCCCGCAGGGGGCCCCAGAGACCCAGTACTTC. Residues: CASSPQGAPETQYF.

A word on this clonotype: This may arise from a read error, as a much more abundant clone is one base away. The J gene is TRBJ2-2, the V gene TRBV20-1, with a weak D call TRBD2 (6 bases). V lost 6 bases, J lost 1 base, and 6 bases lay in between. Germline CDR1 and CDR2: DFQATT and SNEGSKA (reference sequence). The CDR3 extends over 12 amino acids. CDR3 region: CSARENTGELFF. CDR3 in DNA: TGCAGTGCGCGGGAGAACACCGGGGAGCTGTTTTTT.

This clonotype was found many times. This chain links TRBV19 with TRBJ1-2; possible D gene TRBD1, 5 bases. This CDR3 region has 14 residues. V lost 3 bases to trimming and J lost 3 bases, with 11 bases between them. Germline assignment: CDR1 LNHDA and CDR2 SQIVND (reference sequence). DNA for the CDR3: TGTGCCAGTAGTATTCTTCAGGGAGACTATGGCTACACCTTC. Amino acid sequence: CASSILQGDYGYTF.

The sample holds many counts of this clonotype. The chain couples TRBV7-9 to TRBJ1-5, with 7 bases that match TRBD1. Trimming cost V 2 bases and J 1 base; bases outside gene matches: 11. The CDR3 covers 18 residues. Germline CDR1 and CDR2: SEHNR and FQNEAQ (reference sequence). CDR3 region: CASSLSPGQGGSNQPQHF. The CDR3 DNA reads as TGTGCCAGCAGCTTATCCCCTGGGCAGGGGGGGAGCAATCAGCCCCAGCATTTT.

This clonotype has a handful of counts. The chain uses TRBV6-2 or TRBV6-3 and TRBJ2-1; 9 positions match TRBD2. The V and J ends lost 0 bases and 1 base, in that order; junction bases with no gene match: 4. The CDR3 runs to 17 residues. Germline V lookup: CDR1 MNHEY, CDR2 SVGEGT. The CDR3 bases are TGTGCCAGCAGTTACTCCCTAGCGGGACCGTCCTACAATGAGCAGTTCTTC. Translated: CASSYSLAGPSYNEQFF.

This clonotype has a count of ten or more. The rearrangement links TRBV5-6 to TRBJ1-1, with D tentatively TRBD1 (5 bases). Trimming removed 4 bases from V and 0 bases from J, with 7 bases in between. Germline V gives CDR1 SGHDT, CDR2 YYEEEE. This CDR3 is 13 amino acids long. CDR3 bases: TGTGCCAGCAGCCGACAGATGAACACTGAAGCTTTCTTT. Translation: CASSRQMNTEAFF.

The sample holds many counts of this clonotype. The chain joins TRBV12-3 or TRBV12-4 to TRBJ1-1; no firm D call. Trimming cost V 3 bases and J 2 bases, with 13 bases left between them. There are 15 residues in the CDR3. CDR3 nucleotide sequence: TGTGCCAGCAGTTTGGCTTTGGGATTTAACACTGAAGCTTTCTTT. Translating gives CASSLALGFNTEAFF.

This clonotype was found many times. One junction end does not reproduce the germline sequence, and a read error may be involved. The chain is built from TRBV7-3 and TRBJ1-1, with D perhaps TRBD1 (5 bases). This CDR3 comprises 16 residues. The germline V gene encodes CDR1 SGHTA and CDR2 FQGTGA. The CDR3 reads CASSLGGTGMNTEVFF. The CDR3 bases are TGTGCCAGCAGCTTGGGGGGAACCGGGATGAACACTGAAGTTTTCTTT.

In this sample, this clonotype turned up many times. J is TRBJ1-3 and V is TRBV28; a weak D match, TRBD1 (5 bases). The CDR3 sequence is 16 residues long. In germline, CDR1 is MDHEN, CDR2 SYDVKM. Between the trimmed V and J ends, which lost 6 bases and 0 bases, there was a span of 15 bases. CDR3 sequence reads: CASRVGTSSSGNTIYF. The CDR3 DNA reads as TGTGCCAGCAGGGTCGGGACTTCCAGCTCTGGAAACACCATATATTTT.

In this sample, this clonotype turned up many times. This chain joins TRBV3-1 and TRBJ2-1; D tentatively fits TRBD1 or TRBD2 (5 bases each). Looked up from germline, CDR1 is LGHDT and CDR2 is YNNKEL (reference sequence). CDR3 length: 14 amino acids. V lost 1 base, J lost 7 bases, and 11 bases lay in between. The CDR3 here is CASSQGDLLNEQFF. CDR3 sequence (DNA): TGTGCCAGCAGCCAAGGGGACCTACTTAATGAGCAGTTCTTC.

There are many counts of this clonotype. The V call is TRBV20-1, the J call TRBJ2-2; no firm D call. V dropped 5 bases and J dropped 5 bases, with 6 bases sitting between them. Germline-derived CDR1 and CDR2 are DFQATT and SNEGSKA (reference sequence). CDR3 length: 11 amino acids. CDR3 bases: TGCAGTGCTCGAAGGACCGGGGAGCTGTTTTTT. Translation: CSARRTGELFF.

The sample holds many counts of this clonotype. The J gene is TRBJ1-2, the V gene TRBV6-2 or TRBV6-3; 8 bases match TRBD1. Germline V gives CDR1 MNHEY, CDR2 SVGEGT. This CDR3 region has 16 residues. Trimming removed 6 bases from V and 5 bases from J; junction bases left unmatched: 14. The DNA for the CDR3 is TGTGCCAGCAGCCCACAGCCCCCGACAGGGGCGTATGGCTACACCTTC. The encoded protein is CASSPQPPTGAYGYTF.

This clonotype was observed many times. In nucleotides, the CDR3 is TGTGCCAGCAGTTATGACCGGACTAGCGGGAGGGTGGATACGCAGTATTTT. The encoded protein is CASSYDRTSGRVDTQYF. This chain uses TRBV6-2 or TRBV6-3 with TRBJ2-3; 15 bases are shared with TRBD2. Germline assignment: CDR1 MNHEY and CDR2 SVGEGT. Trimming removed 3 bases from V and 6 bases from J; junction bases left unmatched: 7. CDR3 length: 17 residues.

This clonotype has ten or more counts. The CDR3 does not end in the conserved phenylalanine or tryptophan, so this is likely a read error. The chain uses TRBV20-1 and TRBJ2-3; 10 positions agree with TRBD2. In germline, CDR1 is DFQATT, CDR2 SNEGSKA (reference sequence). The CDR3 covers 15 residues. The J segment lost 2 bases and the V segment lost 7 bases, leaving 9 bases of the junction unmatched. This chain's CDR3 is CSVAGGLPYTDTQYL. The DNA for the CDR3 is TGCAGTGTAGCGGGAGGCCTTCCTTACACAGATACGCAGTATCTT.

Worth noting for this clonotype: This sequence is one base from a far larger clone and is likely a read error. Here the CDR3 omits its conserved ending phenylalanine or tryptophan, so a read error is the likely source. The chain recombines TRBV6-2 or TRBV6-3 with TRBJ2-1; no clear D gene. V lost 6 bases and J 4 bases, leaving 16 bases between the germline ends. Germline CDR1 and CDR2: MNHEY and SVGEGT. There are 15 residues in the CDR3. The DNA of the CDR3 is TGTGCCAGCAGCTTAGAGTTGGGCTCTTACAATGAGCAGTTCTCC. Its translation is CASSLELGSYNEQFS.

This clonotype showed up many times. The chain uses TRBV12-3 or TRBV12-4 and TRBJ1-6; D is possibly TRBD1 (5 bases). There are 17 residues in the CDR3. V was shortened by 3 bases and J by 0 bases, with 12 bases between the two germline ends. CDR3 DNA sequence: TGTGCCAGCAGTTTTGGACCAGGGTCCTCCTATAATTCACCCCTCCACTTT. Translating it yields CASSFGPGSSYNSPLHF.

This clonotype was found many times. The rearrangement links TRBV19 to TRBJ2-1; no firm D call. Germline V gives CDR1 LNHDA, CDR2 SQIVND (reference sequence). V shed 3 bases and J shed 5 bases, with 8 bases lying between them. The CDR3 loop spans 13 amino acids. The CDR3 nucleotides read TGTGCCAGTAGTATTTTCGAGAACAATGAGCAGTTCTTC. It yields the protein CASSIFENNEQFF.

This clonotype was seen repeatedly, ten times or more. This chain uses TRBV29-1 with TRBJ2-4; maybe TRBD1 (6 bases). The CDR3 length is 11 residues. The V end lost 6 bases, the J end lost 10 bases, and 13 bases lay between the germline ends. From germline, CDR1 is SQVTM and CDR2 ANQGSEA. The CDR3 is CSVGEQGIQYF. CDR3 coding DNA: TGCAGCGTGGGCGAGCAGGGGATTCAGTACTTC. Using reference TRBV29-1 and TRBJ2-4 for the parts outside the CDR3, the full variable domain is SAVISQKPSRDICQRGTSLTIQCQVDSQVTMMFWYRQQPGQSLTLIATANQGSEATYESGFVIDKFPISRPNLTFSTLTVSNMSPEDSSIYLCSVGEQGIQYFGAGTRLSVL.